The rows below give T cell receptor beta chains drawn from one sample of a study of blood T cell repertoires in COVID-19. The protocol was immunoSEQ multiplex PCR, while the TCRdb copy is restricted to in-frame clones and leaves out a portion. The sample records over 130,000 clones, about four fifths being singletons. Sequencing used peripheral blood. These receptors were taken from an older woman with acute or convalescent COVID-19. The CDR3 runs from the conserved cysteine through the conserved F or W. D genes are given only for firm matches. Rows give clone size only sometimes, using once, few, many, or a class for an expanded clone.

V gene,J gene,CDR3 length,clone size,D gene,CDR3 protein,CDR3 DNA
TRBV24-1,TRBJ2-2,17,-,TRBD1,CATSAQGQGDWTGELFF,TGTGCCACCAGTGCCCAAGGACAGGGAGATTGGACCGGGGAGCTGTTTTTT
TRBV9,TRBJ2-3,17,-,TRBD1,CASSSSGQGASTDTQYF,TGTGCCAGCAGCTCGTCGGGACAGGGGGCAAGCACAGATACGCAGTATTTT
TRBV7-8,TRBJ2-2,16,-,TRBD2,CASSRSRGANTGELFF,TGTGCCAGCAGCCGTTCCCGGGGGGCGAACACCGGGGAGCTGTTTTTT
TRBV7-6,TRBJ2-1,16,-,TRBD2,CASSFTGTSGFNEQFF,TGTGCCAGCAGTTTCACCGGGACTAGCGGGTTCAATGAGCAGTTCTTC
TRBV2,TRBJ1-5,15,-,-,CASSVLRGGYQPQHF,TGTGCCAGCAGTGTACTTCGGGGAGGGTATCAGCCCCAGCATTTT
TRBV7-5,TRBJ2-3,14,few,-,CARIEAGESDTQYF,TGTGCCAGAATCGAAGCGGGAGAATCAGATACGCAGTATTTT
TRBV7-2,TRBJ2-7,17,once,-,CASSYYGLSWSSYEQYF,TGTGCCAGCAGCTATTATGGACTATCCTGGAGCTCCTACGAGCAGTACTTC
TRBV7-3,TRBJ2-4,16,-,TRBD2,CASSSPTSGSEYIQYF,TGTGCCAGCAGCTCGCCGACTAGCGGGAGCGAGTACATTCAGTACTTC
TRBV9,TRBJ2-2,12,once,-,CASSPAIGELFF,TGTGCCAGCAGCCCAGCGATCGGGGAGCTGTTTTTT
TRBV12-3/TRBV12-4,TRBJ1-5,13,-,TRBD1,CAIGDRGRQPQHF,TGTGCCATCGGGGACAGGGGTAGGCAGCCCCAGCATTTT
TRBV6-5,TRBJ1-1,15,-,-,CASSYSRGGVVEAFF,TGTGCCAGCAGTTACTCAAGGGGCGGGGTAGTTGAAGCTTTCTTT
TRBV24-1,TRBJ2-2,15,-,TRBD2,CATRPSGSGTGELFF,TGTGCCACCCGTCCAAGCGGGAGTGGAACCGGGGAGCTGTTTTTT
TRBV9,TRBJ2-7,14,-,TRBD2,CASSPGVAGYEQYF,TGTGCCAGCAGCCCTGGAGTAGCGGGATACGAGCAGTACTTC
TRBV7-3,TRBJ2-2,15,-,TRBD2,CASSLLAGASGELFF,TGTGCCAGCAGCTTACTAGCGGGGGCGAGCGGGGAGCTGTTTTTT
TRBV7-6,TRBJ1-2,15,-,TRBD1,CASSPRDRGKNGYTF,TGTGCCAGCAGCCCTCGGGACAGGGGGAAGAATGGCTACACCTTC
TRBV7-9,TRBJ1-1,14,-,TRBD1,CASSGQGFLTEAFF,TGTGCCAGCAGCGGACAGGGATTCCTCACTGAAGCTTTCTTT
TRBV7-9,TRBJ1-3,14,few,-,CASSFQGTGNTIYF,TGTGCCAGCAGCTTTCAGGGCACTGGAAACACCATATATTTT
TRBV30,TRBJ1-2,12,-,-,CAWSVWGVGYTF,TGTGCCTGGAGTGTATGGGGGGTTGGCTACACCTTC